Described below is a single T cell receptor beta chain sequence and its context. Original processing notes: Quantification of nucleated cells was approximated via reference gene primer amplification. Data came from immunoSEQ multiplex PCR; TCRdb stores just in-frame clones and leaves some out. That table is the source of V, J and clone size, and D and trimming were worked out from the DNA. This table holds hundreds of thousands of clones, over 80% found once. This sample is part of a study of blood T cell repertoires in COVID-19. Study information: Nucleic acid was either cDNA or gDNA, and it came from T cells, B-cell-depleted T cells, or PBMCs.

The sequencing input was peripheral blood. The clonotype originates from a woman aged 40 to 49 who had recovered from COVID-19.

CDR3 residues: CASSESATGAGNTIYF. Here the CDR3 DNA reads TGTGCCAGCAGTGAAAGCGCGACAGGTGCTGGAAACACCATATATTTT. The V gene is TRBV2, the J gene TRBJ1-3, with a weak D call TRBD1 (6 bases). In germline, CDR1 is SNHLY, CDR2 FYNNEI. This CDR3 spans 16 amino acids. Trimming left V 2 bases short and J 2 bases short, with 13 bases between.